This TCR beta chain stems from a study of blood T cell repertoires in COVID-19. Using immunoSEQ multiplex PCR, the repertoire was profiled, and TCRdb retains in-frame clones only, with some absent. The sample has fewer than 300,000 clones, 84% seen once. The CDR3 length is 15 residues. The V and J ends lost 2 bases and 3 bases, in that order; junction bases with no gene match: 4. Germline V gene sequence: CDR1 SGDLS, CDR2 YYNGEE. The V and J genes are TRBV9 and TRBJ2-3; the match to TRBD2 covers 9 bases. Material for sequencing was peripheral blood. The clonotype comes from a human donor in a cohort sampled during active COVID-19. The chain's CDR3 is CASSVMAGGTDTQYF. As DNA, the CDR3 is TGTGCCAGCAGCGTCATGGCGGGAGGGACAGATACGCAGTATTTT.